These T cell receptor beta chains were read from a single sample in a study of shared clonotypes between healthy human individuals. Repertoires were generated with immunoSEQ multiplex PCR, while TCRdb's copy carries only in-frame clones and drops some. The sample shows approximately 470,000 clones, over 70% of them seen only once. The source material was PBMCs. Receptors were obtained from a middle-aged woman in good health. Some clones in this sample may be carry-over from other donors' samples. Both conserved end residues are part of each CDR3. Fields, in order: V gene, J gene, D gene, clone size, CDR3 DNA, CDR3 protein. The D gene is left open where the match is weak. Clone size is stated in some rows and not others, as once, few, many or a class when expanded.

TRBV5-8	TRBJ2-7	NA	few	TGTGCCAGCAGCCGGGACGACGCCTACGAGCAGTACTTC	CASSRDDAYEQYF
TRBV7-2	TRBJ2-7	TRBD2	many	TGTGCCAGCAGCTTAGGCGGGAGACCCTACGAGCAGTACTTC	CASSLGGRPYEQYF
TRBV2	TRBJ1-2	TRBD1	NA	TGTGCCACGGGGGACAGCTATGGCTACACCTTC	CATGDSYGYTF
TRBV28	TRBJ2-3	TRBD1	NA	TGTGCCAGCAGTCCTAGGGGACAGAACACAGATACGCAGTATTTT	CASSPRGQNTDTQYF
TRBV30	TRBJ2-1	NA	few	TGTGCCTGGAATTTCGACAGTAACAATGAGCAGTTCTTC	CAWNFDSNNEQFF
TRBV2	TRBJ2-2	TRBD2	NA	TGTGCCAGCTCCGGGGACAGGGGACTAGCGGGAGAGTCCGGGGAGCTGTTTTTT	CASSGDRGLAGESGELFF
TRBV19	TRBJ2-7	TRBD2	NA	TGTGCCAGTAGTATAGGGGGGACTAGCTTCTACGAGCAGTACTTC	CASSIGGTSFYEQYF
TRBV11-2	TRBJ2-1	NA	NA	TGTGCCAGCAGCTTGACGGGGGGCGGGATGGTCTACAATGAGCAGTTCTTC	CASSLTGGGMVYNEQFF
TRBV5-1	TRBJ2-3	NA	NA	TGCGCCAGCAGACCCGAGCAGGCTAGCACAGATACGCAGTATTTT	CASRPEQASTDTQYF
TRBV11-2	TRBJ2-1	TRBD2	NA	TGTGCCAGCAGCTTCCTAGCGGGCCTAGGTAAGGACAATGAGCAGTTCTTC	CASSFLAGLGKDNEQFF
TRBV28	TRBJ2-2	TRBD2	NA	TGTGCCAGCAGTTCCGTAGCGGGAGTCGGGAACACCGGGGAGCTGTTTTTT	CASSSVAGVGNTGELFF
TRBV28	TRBJ1-5	NA	NA	TGTGCCAGCACCATGGGAGTTAATCAGCCCCAGCATTTT	CASTMGVNQPQHF
TRBV18	TRBJ1-3	NA	NA	TGTGCCAGCTCAAGGGGAGCCTCTGGAAACACCATATATTTT	CASSRGASGNTIYF
TRBV15	TRBJ2-5	NA	few	TGTGCCACCAGCAGAGAGGGGCTATCTGGGGAGCAGTACTTC	CATSREGLSGEQYF
TRBV27	TRBJ2-5	NA	once	TGTGCCAGCAGTTCCGAGTACCAAGAGACCCAGTACTTC	CASSSEYQETQYF
TRBV5-1	TRBJ2-3	TRBD2	NA	TGCGCCAGCAGCCCTACGCGGGCGGGAGGGTCAACAGATACGCAGTATTTT	CASSPTRAGGSTDTQYF
TRBV11-2	TRBJ1-2	NA	NA	TGTGCCAGCAGCTTGGATCGGGGTAGCTATGGCTACACCTTC	CASSLDRGSYGYTF
TRBV11-2	TRBJ2-7	TRBD1	NA	TGTGCCAGCAGCTGGGACAGGGACTCCTACGAGCAGTACTTC	CASSWDRDSYEQYF
TRBV5-1	TRBJ1-1	NA	NA	TGCGCCAGCAGGCTAACGTTGAACACTGAAGCTTTCTTT	CASRLTLNTEAFF
TRBV9	TRBJ2-3	TRBD2	NA	TGTGCCAGCAGCCCCTCGAAGGGACTAGCGGGGTACACAGATACGCAGTATTTT	CASSPSKGLAGYTDTQYF
TRBV18	TRBJ1-4	NA	NA	TGTGCCAGCTCACCTGGAGCTAATGAAAAACTGTTTTTT	CASSPGANEKLFF
TRBV15	TRBJ2-7	NA	NA	TGTGCCACCAGCAGAGAGGGTGGAGGTTTCTACGAGCAGTACTTC	CATSREGGGFYEQYF
TRBV9	TRBJ2-2	NA	NA	TGTGCCAGCAGCGTAGTCCTGGGGGACACCGGGGAGCTGTTTTTT	CASSVVLGDTGELFF
TRBV5-1	TRBJ1-3	NA	NA	TGCGCCAGCAGCTTGGGTGGACCTGCTGTTGACACCATATATTTT	CASSLGGPAVDTIYF
TRBV6-1	TRBJ1-3	NA	NA	TGTGCCAGCAGTGAAGGGGTATCTGGAAACACCATATATTTT	CASSEGVSGNTIYF
TRBV6-4	TRBJ2-1	NA	NA	TGTGCCAGCAGCCTCATAGAGGGGTCTGAGCAGTTCTTC	CASSLIEGSEQFF
TRBV27	TRBJ2-7	NA	NA	TGTGCCAGCAGTTACGGGGGTACAGGAACCTACGAGCAGTACTTC	CASSYGGTGTYEQYF
TRBV5-1	TRBJ2-3	TRBD1	once	TGCGCCAGCAGCAAGGGGGCTGGCTTCTCCACAGATACGCAGTATTTT	CASSKGAGFSTDTQYF
TRBV9	TRBJ1-3	TRBD1	NA	TGTGCCAGCAGCCTGGGACAGGGGATTGGAAACACCATATATTTT	CASSLGQGIGNTIYF
TRBV19	TRBJ1-5	NA	NA	TGTGCCTCGGACGCGGGAGCGGGCAATCAGCCCCAGCATTTT	CASDAGAGNQPQHF
TRBV7-3	TRBJ2-1	TRBD2	once	TGTGCCAGCAGCCCCGGGGCTAGCGGGAGGATGCACAATGAGCAGTTCTTC	CASSPGASGRMHNEQFF
TRBV7-2	TRBJ2-5	NA	NA	TGTGCCAGCAGTGAGAGGGAGACCCAGTACTTC	CASSERETQYF
TRBV19	TRBJ1-4	NA	NA	TGTGCCAGTAGTATGTGGGGGGACGGTGAAAAACTGTTTTTT	CASSMWGDGEKLFF
TRBV19	TRBJ2-7	TRBD1	NA	TGTGCCAGTAGTAAGAACCCCGGGACAGGGCTCAACGAGCAGTACTTC	CASSKNPGTGLNEQYF
TRBV4-3	TRBJ2-1	TRBD2	NA	TGCGCCAGCAGCAAAGGGACGGGAGGGCCGTCCTACAATGAGCAGTTCTTC	CASSKGTGGPSYNEQFF
TRBV6-4	TRBJ2-2	NA	NA	TGTGCCAGCAGTGAAGAAGAAGGAAACACCGGGGAGCTGTTTTTT	CASSEEEGNTGELFF
TRBV7-6	TRBJ2-1	NA	NA	TGTGCCAGCAGCTTAGGGCGACCAAGCTCCTACAATGAGCAGTTCTTC	CASSLGRPSSYNEQFF
TRBV5-6	TRBJ2-3	TRBD2	NA	TGTGCCAGCAGCTTGTCGATTGGGCTAGCGGGGACAGATACGCAGTATTTT	CASSLSIGLAGTDTQYF
TRBV18	TRBJ1-3	NA	NA	TGTGCCAGCTCACCACCGTCCAGAGCTGGAAACACCATATATTTT	CASSPPSRAGNTIYF
TRBV6-5	TRBJ1-2	TRBD1	once	TGTGCCAGCAGTCGGGACAGGGATTATGGCTACACCTTC	CASSRDRDYGYTF
TRBV27	TRBJ2-7	NA	NA	TGTGCCAGCAGATCTAGCCCGGGACGAAGCTCCTACGAGCAGTACTTC	CASRSSPGRSSYEQYF
TRBV30	TRBJ2-7	TRBD1	NA	TGTGCCTGCAACGCACCGACAGGGGCCTCCTACGAGCAGTACTTC	CACNAPTGASYEQYF
TRBV6-6	TRBJ1-1	TRBD1	NA	TGTGCCAGCAGTTTGGCGGGGACAGCGTACACTGAAGCTTTCTTT	CASSLAGTAYTEAFF
TRBV30	TRBJ2-1	TRBD2	NA	TGTGCCTGGAGTGTACCTAGCGGGAGCTACAATGAGCAGTTCTTC	CAWSVPSGSYNEQFF
TRBV18	TRBJ1-4	TRBD1	once	TGTGCCAGCTCACGGGGGACAGGGGAAAAACTGTTTTTT	CASSRGTGEKLFF
TRBV28	TRBJ1-2	NA	NA	TGTGCCAGCACCCCCGGAGTGGTTAACTATGGCTACACCTTC	CASTPGVVNYGYTF
TRBV28	TRBJ1-2	NA	many	TGTGCCAGCAGTTCACAGGGATCTGGCTACACCTTC	CASSSQGSGYTF
TRBV4-2	TRBJ1-1	NA	NA	TGTGCCAGCAGCCAATCGATGGACAGGAACACTGAAGCTTTCTTT	CASSQSMDRNTEAFF
TRBV29-1	TRBJ2-7	TRBD2	NA	TGCAGCGTTAGCCGCGGGAGCCACTCCTACGAGCAGTACTTC	CSVSRGSHSYEQYF
TRBV7-2	TRBJ2-2	TRBD2	NA	TGTGCCAGCAGCTTCGCCTATAGCGGGAGGTACACCGGGGAGCTGTTTTTT	CASSFAYSGRYTGELFF
TRBV6-5	TRBJ1-2	NA	NA	TGTGCCAGCAGTTCCCGGGACAACTATGGCTACACCTTC	CASSSRDNYGYTF
TRBV7-2	TRBJ2-7	TRBD2	NA	TGTGCCAGCAGCCAAGGGCGAGCGGGAGGCCTTTCCTACGAGCAGTACTTC	CASSQGRAGGLSYEQYF
TRBV9	TRBJ2-7	TRBD2	NA	TGTGCCAGCAGCGTTCGTGCGGGAGAACACCACGAGCAGTACTTC	CASSVRAGEHHEQYF
TRBV9	TRBJ2-2	NA	NA	TGTGCCAGCAGCGTAGGTGGGGCTCTTCGAACCGGGGAGCTGTTTTTT	CASSVGGALRTGELFF
TRBV30	TRBJ2-3	NA	once	TGTGCCTGGAGTGTTACAGATACGCAGTATTTT	CAWSVTDTQYF
TRBV7-2	TRBJ2-7	TRBD1	once	TGTGCCAGCAGCCTAGACAGGGGGGGAGGCTACGAGCAGTACTTC	CASSLDRGGGYEQYF
TRBV10-3	TRBJ2-7	TRBD2	NA	TGTGCCATCAGGGGACTAGCGGGAGTGTACGAGCAGTACTTC	CAIRGLAGVYEQYF